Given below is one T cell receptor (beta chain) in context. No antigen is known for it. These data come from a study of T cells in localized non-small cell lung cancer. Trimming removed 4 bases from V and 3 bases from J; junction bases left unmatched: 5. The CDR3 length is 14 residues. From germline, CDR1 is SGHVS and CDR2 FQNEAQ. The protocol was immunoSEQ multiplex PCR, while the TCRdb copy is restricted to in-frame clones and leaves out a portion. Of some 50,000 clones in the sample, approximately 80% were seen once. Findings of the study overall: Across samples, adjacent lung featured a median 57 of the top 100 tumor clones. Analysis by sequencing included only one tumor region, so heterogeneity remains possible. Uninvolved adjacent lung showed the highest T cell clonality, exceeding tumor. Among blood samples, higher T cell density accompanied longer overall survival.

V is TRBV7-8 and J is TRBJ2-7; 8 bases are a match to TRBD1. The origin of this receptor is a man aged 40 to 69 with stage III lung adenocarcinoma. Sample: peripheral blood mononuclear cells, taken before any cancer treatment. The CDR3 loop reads CASSSTGGNYEQYF. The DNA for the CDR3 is TGTGCCAGCAGCTCCACAGGGGGAAACTACGAGCAGTACTTC.